This T cell receptor beta chain was sequenced for a study of tumor-infiltrating lymphocytes in glioblastoma multiforme. General study points: Just one glioblastoma patient contributed to the TCR-mutation comparison.

Multiple V-beta primers and a C-beta primer amplified TCRB from RNA. TCRB-specific cDNA synthesis used 0.4 to 0.55 ug of total RNA. These TCRB libraries lack any described unique molecular identifiers. TCRdb called the multiplex PCR reads again in MiXCR, with one record for every CDR3 protein. The sample has about 32,000 distinct CDR3 sequences; about 64% are singletons. Deletions cut 4 bases from V and 8 bases from J, with 19 bases between. The germline V gene encodes CDR1 KGHDR and CDR2 SFDVKD. The CDR3 totals 15 residues. This clonotype was seen a single time. Its antigen remains unidentified. The specimen was brain tumor tissue. The TCR was taken from a male donor with glioblastoma. V and J are TRBV24-1 and TRBJ2-5; D assignment may be TRBD1 or TRBD2 (5 bases each). The CDR3 sequence is CATSDPGPGWDTQYF. CDR3 bases: TGTGCCACCAGTGACCCGGGACCGGGATGGGATACCCAGTACTTC.